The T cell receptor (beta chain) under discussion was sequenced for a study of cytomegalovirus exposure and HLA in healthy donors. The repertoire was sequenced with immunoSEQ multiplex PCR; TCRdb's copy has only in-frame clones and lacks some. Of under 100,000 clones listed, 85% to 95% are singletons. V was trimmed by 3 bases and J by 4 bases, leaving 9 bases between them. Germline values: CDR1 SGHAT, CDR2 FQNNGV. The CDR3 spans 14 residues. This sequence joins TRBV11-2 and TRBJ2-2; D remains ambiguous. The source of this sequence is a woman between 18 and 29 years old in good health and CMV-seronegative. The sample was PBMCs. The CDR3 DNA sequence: TGTGCCAGCAGCTTGTTGCGATCCACCGGGGAGCTGTTTTTT. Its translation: CASSLLRSTGELFF.